This T cell receptor beta chain was recovered during a study of cytomegalovirus exposure and HLA in healthy donors. The assay was immunoSEQ multiplex PCR, and TCRdb's table has in-frame clones only and misses some. The sample carries roughly 190,000 clones, roughly 82% recorded once. CDR1 is SGHNT, CDR2 YENEEA, per germline. V was pared by 3 bases and J by 2 bases, with 13 bases between. The CDR3 is made up of 15 amino acids. Donors came from a validation cohort of some 110 subjects, distinct from the first 666-subject cohort. The TCR was taken from a woman aged 18-29 years in good health and CMV-seronegative. V is TRBV11-3 and J is TRBJ1-1, with D perhaps matching TRBD1 (5 bases). The sample comprised PBMCs. CDR3 residues: CASSFGSTANTEAFF. The CDR3 bases are TGTGCCAGCAGCTTTGGTTCGACAGCCAACACTGAAGCTTTCTTT.